Below are 19 T cell receptor beta chains sequenced from a single sample in a study of cytotoxic CD8 clonotypes in ibrutinib-treated CLL. Measured with immunoSEQ multiplex PCR; TCRdb has only the in-frame clones, and not every one. The data show 130,000 to 150,000 clones, with roughly 83% seen just once and over 10% held by the top ten. Sequences were derived from PBMCs, sampled after 12 months of ibrutinib treatment. The source is a human donor with chronic lymphocytic leukemia.

This clone occurred once. DNA for the CDR3: TGTGCCAGCAGACCAGGTGCGGGGCGCTCCTACGAGCAGTACTTC. Protein: CASRPGAGRSYEQYF. The chain uses TRBV6-6 and TRBJ2-7, with D possibly matching TRBD2 (6 bases). Germline assignment: CDR1 MNHNY and CDR2 SVGAGI (reference sequence). This CDR3 contains 15 residues. V dropped 6 bases and J dropped 0 bases, with 15 bases sitting between them.

V gene TRBV27 combines with J gene TRBJ2-7, with TRBD2 matching over 8 bases. Germline V gene data show CDR1 as MNHEY and CDR2 as SMNVEV (reference sequence). The ends lost 5 bases at V and 0 bases at J; junction bases unmatched: 3. The CDR3 runs 14 residues. The CDR3 loop is CASSSGSNSYEQYF. The CDR3 nucleotides are TGTGCCAGCAGTAGCGGGAGTAACTCCTACGAGCAGTACTTC.

V gene TRBV7-9 combines with J gene TRBJ1-1; D ambiguous. The CDR3 runs 14 residues. The V and J ends lost 3 bases and 1 base respectively, with 9 bases between them. In germline, CDR1 is SEHNR, CDR2 FQNEAQ (reference sequence). The CDR3 region is CASSLVVKNTEAFF. The CDR3 DNA sequence: TGTGCCAGCAGCTTGGTCGTAAAGAACACTGAAGCTTTCTTT.

This sequence joins TRBV7-3 and TRBJ2-2; D is uncertain. Trimming stripped 1 base from V and 5 bases from J, with 11 bases between. In germline, CDR1 is SGHTA, CDR2 FQGTGA. The CDR3 totals 15 residues. The CDR3 sequence: CASSLSGIETGELFF. The DNA for the CDR3 is TGTGCCAGCAGCTTAAGTGGGATAGAGACCGGGGAGCTGTTTTTT.

A few counts support this clone. This sequence joins TRBV6-6 and TRBJ2-7; D is ambiguous. Per the germline V gene, CDR1 is MNHNY and CDR2 is SVGAGI (reference sequence). The CDR3 loop spans 13 amino acids. Between the trimmed V and J ends, which lost 5 bases and 2 bases, there was a span of 10 bases. The CDR3 DNA reads as TGTGCCAGCAGTACCGGATCGGCCTACGAGCAGTACTTC. It codes for CASSTGSAYEQYF.

The chain couples TRBV2 to TRBJ2-2; 7 nucleotides match TRBD1. The ends lost 7 bases at V and 1 base at J; junction bases unmatched: 6. Germline CDR1 is SNHLY and CDR2 is FYNNEI. CDR3 size: 15 residues. The CDR3 DNA sequence: TGTGCCAGCAATGGGGACAGAGGGAACACCGGGGAGCTGTTTTTT. This translates into CASNGDRGNTGELFF.

The rearrangement uses TRBV4-3 and TRBJ1-1; 7 nucleotides align to TRBD1. The CDR3 extends over 15 amino acids. The V gene end was trimmed by 7 bases and the J gene end by 1 base; junction bases not matched to a gene: 9. Germline V gene data show CDR1 as LGHNA and CDR2 as YSLEER. The CDR3 is CASNRAQGRNTEAFF. The CDR3 DNA reads TGCGCCAGCAATCGGGCACAGGGGAGGAACACTGAAGCTTTCTTT.

The rearrangement links TRBV27 to TRBJ2-5, with 8 bases aligning to TRBD2. The CDR3 spans 14 residues. After removal of 6 bases from V and 5 bases from J, the junction contained 8 bases not matched to a gene. CDR1 and CDR2 from the germline V gene are MNHEY and SMNVEV (reference sequence). The CDR3 coding sequence is TGTGCCAGCAGACTAGCGGAGTTTAAGGAGACCCAGTACTTC. Translation gives CASRLAEFKETQYF.

The V and J genes are TRBV4-1 and TRBJ1-5; the D is unclear. Germline V gene sequence: CDR1 MGHRA, CDR2 YSYEKL. V was cut by 0 bases and J by 9 bases, with 12 bases left in between. This CDR3 region has 14 residues. The CDR3 DNA reads TGCGCCAGCAGCCAAGAAACGAGGCCGTGGCCCCAGCATTTT. Translating it yields CASSQETRPWPQHF.

The chain couples TRBV7-9 to TRBJ2-5; no reliable D call. Trimming removed 2 bases from V and 2 bases from J, with 12 bases in between. CDR3 length: 15 amino acids. CDR1 is SEHNR, CDR2 FQNEAQ, per germline (reference sequence). CDR3 in DNA: TGTGCCAGCAGCTTATTATATGACGGTCAAGAGACCCAGTACTTC. This translates into CASSLLYDGQETQYF.

The chain uses TRBV30 and TRBJ1-3; D gene ambiguous. Per germline, CDR1 GTSNPN and CDR2 SVGIG (reference sequence). Trimming left V 6 bases short and J 0 bases short, with 15 bases between. This CDR3 spans 15 amino acids. The CDR3 DNA reads as TGTGCCTGCCCCCCCTCAGGACCCTCTGGAAACACCATATATTTT. Its translation is CACPPSGPSGNTIYF.

This clone came up a few times. This chain connects TRBV30 to TRBJ1-5; D gene uncertain. The germline V gene encodes CDR1 GTSNPN and CDR2 SVGIG (reference sequence). Trimming removed 0 bases from V and 6 bases from J, with 15 bases in between. The CDR3 is 15 residues long. CDR3 residues: CAWSVAAVGSQPQHF. The CDR3 DNA reads as TGTGCCTGGAGTGTAGCAGCGGTGGGGAGTCAGCCCCAGCATTTT.

J is TRBJ2-2 and V is TRBV25-1; D remains unclear. The CDR3 covers 14 residues. Germline loops: CDR1 MGHDK, CDR2 SYGVNS. V was trimmed by 3 bases and J by 3 bases, leaving 8 bases between them. The CDR3 DNA reads TGTGCCAGCAGTGATAGGTCTTACACCGGGGAGCTGTTTTTT. This gives the protein CASSDRSYTGELFF.

The chain carries TRBV9 and TRBJ2-7; D unclear. In germline, CDR1 is SGDLS, CDR2 YYNGEE. The CDR3 is made up of 15 amino acids. V lost 0 bases to trimming and J lost 2 bases, with 12 bases between them. CDR3: CASSVGLSSTYEQYF. The CDR3 region has the DNA TGTGCCAGCAGCGTAGGGTTGTCTAGTACCTACGAGCAGTACTTC.

The CDR3 is CASSNRYSNQPQHF. CDR3 DNA sequence: TGTGCCAGCAGTAACAGGTATAGCAATCAGCCCCAGCATTTT. This rearrangement joins TRBV6-5 to TRBJ1-5; maybe TRBD1 (5 bases). V was trimmed by 5 bases and J by 0 bases, leaving 8 bases between them. Germline CDR1 and CDR2: MNHEY and SVGAGI. The length of the CDR3 is 14 residues.

The chain has TRBV27 and TRBJ2-1; no reliable D call. Germline values: CDR1 MNHEY, CDR2 SMNVEV (reference sequence). This CDR3 has 12 amino acids. Trimming took off 2 bases at V and 4 bases at J, with 3 bases between the two ends. CDR3 protein: CASSLGYNEQFF. The CDR3 bases are TGTGCCAGCAGTTTAGGGTACAATGAGCAGTTCTTC.

This chain joins TRBV28 and TRBJ2-2; D ambiguous. Germline V gene data show CDR1 as MDHEN and CDR2 as SYDVKM. V lost 6 bases and J lost 0, with 8 bases in between. The CDR3 is made up of 14 amino acids. The CDR3 here is CASSQDTNTGELFF. The CDR3 region has the DNA TGTGCCAGCAGCCAAGACACGAACACCGGGGAGCTGTTTTTT.

This rearrangement joins TRBV28 to TRBJ2-3; 7 bases agree with TRBD2. V lost 5 bases to trimming and J lost 2 bases; unmatched junction nucleotides: 7. Germline CDR1 and CDR2: MDHEN and SYDVKM. This CDR3 has 15 amino acids. CDR3 residues: CASSVREALTDTQYF. The CDR3, as DNA: TGTGCCAGCAGTGTCCGGGAGGCCCTCACAGATACGCAGTATTTT.

The gene calls are TRBV7-9 and TRBJ1-2, with 8 bases fitting TRBD1. V lost 5 bases, J lost 4 bases, and 6 bases stayed unmatched. The CDR3 consists of 14 residues. CDR1 and CDR2 (germline): SEHNR, FQNEAQ (reference sequence). The CDR3, as DNA: TGTGCCAGCAGCCGGGACAGGCTAGTCTATGGCTACACCTTC. Its translation: CASSRDRLVYGYTF.